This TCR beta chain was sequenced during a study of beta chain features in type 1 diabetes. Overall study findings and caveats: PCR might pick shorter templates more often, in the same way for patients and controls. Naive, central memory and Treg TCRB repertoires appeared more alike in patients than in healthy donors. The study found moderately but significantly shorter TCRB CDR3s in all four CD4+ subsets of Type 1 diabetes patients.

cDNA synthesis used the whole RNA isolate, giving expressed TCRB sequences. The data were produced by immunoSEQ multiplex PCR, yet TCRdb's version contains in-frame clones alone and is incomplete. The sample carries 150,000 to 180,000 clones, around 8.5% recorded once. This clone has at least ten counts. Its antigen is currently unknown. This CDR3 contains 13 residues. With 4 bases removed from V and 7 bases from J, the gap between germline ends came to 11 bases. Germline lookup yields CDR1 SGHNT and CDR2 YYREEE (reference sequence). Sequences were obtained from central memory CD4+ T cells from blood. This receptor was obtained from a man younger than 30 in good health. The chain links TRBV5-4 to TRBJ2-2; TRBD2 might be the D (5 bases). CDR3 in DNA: TGTGCCAGCAGCCGGACTCGCAACGGGGAGCTGTTTTTT. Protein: CASSRTRNGELFF.